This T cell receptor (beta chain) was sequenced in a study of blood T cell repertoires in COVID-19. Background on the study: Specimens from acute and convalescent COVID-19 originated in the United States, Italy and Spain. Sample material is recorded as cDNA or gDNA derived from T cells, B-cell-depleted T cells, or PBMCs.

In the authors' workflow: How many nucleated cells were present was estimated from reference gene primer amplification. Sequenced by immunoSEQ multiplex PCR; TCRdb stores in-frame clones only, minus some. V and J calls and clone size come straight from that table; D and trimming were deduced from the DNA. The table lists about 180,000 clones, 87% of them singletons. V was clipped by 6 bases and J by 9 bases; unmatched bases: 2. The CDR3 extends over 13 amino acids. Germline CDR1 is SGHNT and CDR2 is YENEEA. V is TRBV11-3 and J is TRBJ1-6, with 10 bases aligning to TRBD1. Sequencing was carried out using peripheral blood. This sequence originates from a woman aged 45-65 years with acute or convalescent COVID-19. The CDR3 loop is CASRRDRGSPLHF. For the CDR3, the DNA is TGTGCCAGCAGGCGGGACAGGGGTTCACCCCTCCACTTT. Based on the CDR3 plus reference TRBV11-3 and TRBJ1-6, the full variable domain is EAGVVQSPRYKIIEKKQPVAFWCNPISGHNTLYWYLQNLGQGPELLIRYENEEAVDDSQLPKDRFSAERLKGVDSTLKIQPAELGDSAVYLCASRRDRGSPLHFGNGTRLTVT.